The 16 T cell receptor beta chains listed next were all sequenced from one sample in a study of T cells in Graves' hyperthyroidism and ophthalmopathy. Amplified TCR beta CDR3 regions came from RNA transcripts. A first-round RT-PCR of the TCR CDR3 used the HTBI primer set. A single record per CDR3 protein comes from TCRdb applying MiXCR to the multiplex PCR reads. The sample has around 440,000 distinct CDR3 sequences; approximately 15% are singletons. Sequencing was carried out using blood. The receptors shown here come from a woman aged 18-29 years with Graves' hyperthyroidism.

This clonotype was seen ten or more times. The chain carries TRBV20-1 and TRBJ2-7; TRBD1 aligns across 7 bases. Trimming removed 6 bases from V and 7 bases from J; junction bases left unmatched: 15. The CDR3 contains 14 residues. From germline, CDR1 is DFQATT and CDR2 SNEGSKA (reference sequence). The chain's CDR3 is CSAVPGQAPGEQYF. The DNA of the CDR3 is TGCAGTGCCGTCCCAGGACAGGCCCCCGGGGAGCAGTACTTC.

This clonotype was detected many times. The rearrangement links TRBV28 to TRBJ2-3; 7 bases map to TRBD1. Germline CDR1 is MDHEN and CDR2 is SYDVKM. The trim removed 11 bases at V and 4 bases at J, leaving 15 bases unmatched. This CDR3 spans 15 amino acids. CDR3: CAATRDSIVSDTQYF. In DNA form, the CDR3 reads TGTGCCGCCACCAGGGACAGCATAGTCTCAGATACGCAGTATTTT.

Many counts were recorded for this clonotype. The chain combines TRBV20-1 with TRBJ2-1; perhaps TRBD2 as D (5 bases). The V end lost 3 bases, the J end lost 9 bases, and 21 bases lay between the germline ends. This CDR3 is built from 15 residues. CDR1 is DFQATT and CDR2 is SNEGSKA in the germline V gene (reference sequence). The CDR3 DNA sequence: TGCAGTGCTAGTTCGTACGGGATCGACTCGAGTGAGCAGTTCTTC. This codes for CSASSYGIDSSEQFF.

This clonotype was seen a handful of times. V gene TRBV9 combines with J gene TRBJ2-3, with a tentative D call TRBD2 (5 bases). Trimming stripped 3 bases from V and 4 bases from J, with 18 bases between. Germline values: CDR1 SGDLS, CDR2 YYNGEE. The CDR3 runs 16 residues. CDR3 DNA: TGTGCCAGCAGCGCCCCTCACCAGTCGAGGGCAGATACGCAGTATTTT. Its protein product is CASSAPHQSRADTQYF.

This clonotype was seen repeatedly, ten times or more. This chain uses TRBV12-3 or TRBV12-4 with TRBJ1-2; D gene unclear. The V gene lost 7 bases and the J gene lost 5 bases, with 11 bases spanning the gap. The CDR3 runs 12 residues. This CDR3 reads CASTTDGYGYTF. The CDR3 DNA reads TGTGCCAGCACAACGGACGGTTATGGCTACACCTTC.

This clonotype was picked up a small number of times. J is TRBJ2-7 and V is TRBV27; 9 nucleotides align to TRBD2. Germline V gives CDR1 MNHEY, CDR2 SMNVEV (reference sequence). The CDR3 extends over 16 amino acids. V dropped 2 bases and J dropped 0; count of bases not matched to a gene: 5. The DNA for the CDR3 is TGTGCCAGCAGTTTAAGCGGGGGGCCTAGCTCCTACGAGCAGTACTTC. It is translated as CASSLSGGPSSYEQYF.

At least ten counts were recorded for this clonotype. The CDR3 is CASSLNAGLPQHF. In DNA form, the CDR3 reads TGTGCCAGCAGCCTCAATGCGGGGCTGCCCCAGCATTTT. The V and J genes are TRBV7-3 and TRBJ1-5; TRBD1 might be the D (5 bases). Trimming removed 5 bases at V and 9 bases at J, with 14 bases between. The CDR3 runs to 13 residues. Per germline, CDR1 SGHTA and CDR2 FQGTGA.

This clonotype was seen ten or more times. The chain couples TRBV5-1 to TRBJ1-1, with 12 bases matching TRBD1. The CDR3 sequence is 14 residues long. Germline-derived CDR1 and CDR2 are SGHRS and YFSETQ. V lost 1 base and J lost 10; bases outside the gene matches: 5. The CDR3 loop reads CASSLSRDRGRAFF. CDR3 sequence (DNA): TGCGCCAGCAGCTTGTCTCGGGACAGGGGGCGAGCTTTCTTT.

This clonotype was seen ten or more times. This sequence joins TRBV5-1 and TRBJ1-6, with a tentative D call TRBD1 (6 bases). The CDR3 contains 13 residues. Looked up from germline, CDR1 is SGHRS and CDR2 is YFSETQ. The V gene lost 0 bases and the J gene lost 8 bases, with 6 bases spanning the gap. CDR3 protein: CASSLAGDSPLHF. The DNA for the CDR3 is TGCGCCAGCAGCTTGGCAGGGGATTCACCCCTCCACTTT.

This clonotype was recorded at least ten times. V and J are TRBV5-4 and TRBJ2-7; possibly TRBD1 or TRBD2 for D (5 bases each). V gave up 2 bases and J gave up 4 bases, with 16 bases separating them. The CDR3 runs 15 residues. The germline gives CDR1 SGHNT, CDR2 YYREEE (reference sequence). This CDR3 reads CASSFFGTPYYEQYF. CDR3 DNA: TGTGCCAGCAGCTTCTTTGGGACCCCTTATTACGAGCAGTACTTC.

This clonotype has a count of ten or more. The chain joins TRBV2 to TRBJ2-1; D is tentatively TRBD1 or TRBD2 (6 bases each). The CDR3 extends over 11 amino acids. V lost 7 bases to trimming and J lost 8 bases, with 9 bases between them. The germline CDR1 and CDR2 sequences are SNHLY and FYNNEI. CDR3 protein: CASTGGDEQFF. The CDR3 DNA is TGTGCCAGCACCGGGGGCGATGAGCAGTTCTTC.

In this sample, this clonotype turned up many times. The chain uses TRBV12-3 or TRBV12-4 and TRBJ2-2, with TRBD2 matching over 7 bases. V gave up 5 bases and J gave up 3 bases; unmatched junction bases: 9. The CDR3 is 16 residues long. The DNA of the CDR3 is TGTGCCAGCAGTCAAGGACTAGGGTGGGACACCGGGGAGCTGTTTTTT. Encoded protein: CASSQGLGWDTGELFF.

The V gene is TRBV6-1, the J gene TRBJ2-7, with 8 bases matching TRBD1. V lost 6 bases to trimming and J lost 3 bases; unmatched junction nucleotides: 7. CDR1 and CDR2 (germline): MNHNS, SASEGT. This CDR3 is 14 amino acids long. CDR3 sequence: CASRAGTGYYEQYF. The CDR3 DNA reads TGTGCCAGCAGAGCCGGGACAGGATACTACGAGCAGTACTTC.

This clonotype was detected ten times or more. This CDR3 reads CASNTQTGYRGYTF. In DNA form, the CDR3 reads TGTGCCAGCAACACTCAGACAGGGTATAGAGGCTACACCTTC. The chain is built from TRBV12-3 or TRBV12-4 and TRBJ1-2, with 7 nucleotides matching TRBD1. This CDR3 has 14 amino acids. Trimming at V came to 7 bases and at J to 8 bases, leaving 13 bases not matched to a gene.

This clonotype turned up a few times. This chain joins TRBV20-1 and TRBJ2-5, with D tentatively TRBD2 (8 bases). The CDR3 length is 15 residues. CDR1 and CDR2 (germline): DFQATT, SNEGSKA (reference sequence). Trimming pared 3 bases from V and 3 bases from J, leaving 17 bases between. The CDR3 bases are TGCAGTGCTAGCCTTGATAGCGGGACAGAAGAGACCCAGTACTTC. Translating it yields CSASLDSGTEETQYF.

For this clonotype: A junction end diverges from the germline sequence, so it may reflect a read error. This chain joins TRBV6-1 and TRBJ2-3; D is unresolved. This CDR3 has 13 residues. Germline CDR1 reads MNHNS; CDR2 reads SASEGT. CDR3 bases: TGTGCCAGCAGTGAAGCAGAGCGAGATATGCAGTATTTT. Translating it yields CASSEAERDMQYF.